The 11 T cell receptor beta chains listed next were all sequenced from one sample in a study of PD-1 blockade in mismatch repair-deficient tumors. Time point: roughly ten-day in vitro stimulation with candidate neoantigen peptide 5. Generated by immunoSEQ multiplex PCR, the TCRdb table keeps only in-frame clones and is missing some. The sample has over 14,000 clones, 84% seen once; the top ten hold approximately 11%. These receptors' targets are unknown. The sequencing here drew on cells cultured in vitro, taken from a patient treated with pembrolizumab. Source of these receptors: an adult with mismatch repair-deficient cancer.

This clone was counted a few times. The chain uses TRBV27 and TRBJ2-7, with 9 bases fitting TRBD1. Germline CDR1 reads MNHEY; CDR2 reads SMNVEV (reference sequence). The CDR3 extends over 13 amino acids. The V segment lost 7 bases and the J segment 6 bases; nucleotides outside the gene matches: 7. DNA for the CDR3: TGTGCCAGCACCATGGGACAGGGAGGCGAGCAGTACTTC. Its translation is CASTMGQGGEQYF.

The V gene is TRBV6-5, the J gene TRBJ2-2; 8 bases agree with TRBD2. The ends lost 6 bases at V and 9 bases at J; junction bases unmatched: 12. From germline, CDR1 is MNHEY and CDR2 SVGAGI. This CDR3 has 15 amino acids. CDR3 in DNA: TGTGCCAGCAGCTCCAGCGGGAGTAAGAGGAGGGAGCTGTTTTTT. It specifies CASSSSGSKRRELFF.

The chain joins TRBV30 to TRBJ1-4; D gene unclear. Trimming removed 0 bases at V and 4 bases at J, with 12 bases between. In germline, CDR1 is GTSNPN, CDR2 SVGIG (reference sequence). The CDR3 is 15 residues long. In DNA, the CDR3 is TGTGCCTGGAGTGTACACGGACTGAGTAATGAAAAACTGTTTTTT. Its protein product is CAWSVHGLSNEKLFF.

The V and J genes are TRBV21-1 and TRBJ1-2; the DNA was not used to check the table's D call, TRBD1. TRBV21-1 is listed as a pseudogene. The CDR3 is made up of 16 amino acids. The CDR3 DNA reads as TGTGCCAGCAGCAAACGTAATGGGGGCAGAGACTATGGCTACACCTTC. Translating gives CASSKRNGGRDYGYTF.

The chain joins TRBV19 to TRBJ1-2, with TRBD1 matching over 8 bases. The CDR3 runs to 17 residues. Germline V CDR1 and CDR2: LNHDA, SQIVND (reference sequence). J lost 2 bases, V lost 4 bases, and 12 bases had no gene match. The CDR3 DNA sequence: TGTGCCAGTAGTACGGGAGGGCAGGGGGCGCCGAACTATGGCTACACCTTC. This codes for CASSTGGQGAPNYGYTF. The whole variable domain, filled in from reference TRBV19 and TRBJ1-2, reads DGGITQSPKYLFRKEGQNVTLSCEQNLNHDAMYWYRQDPGQGLRLIYYSQIVNDFQKGDIAEGYSVSREKKESFPLTVTSAQKNPTAFYLCASSTGGQGAPNYGYTFGSGTRLTVV.

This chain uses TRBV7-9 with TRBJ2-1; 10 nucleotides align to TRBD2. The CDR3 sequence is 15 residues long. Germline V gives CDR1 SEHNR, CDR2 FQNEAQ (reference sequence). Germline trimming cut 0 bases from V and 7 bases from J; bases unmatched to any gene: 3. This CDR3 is CASSLALAGMNEQFF. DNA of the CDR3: TGTGCCAGCAGCTTAGCACTAGCGGGAATGAATGAGCAGTTCTTC.

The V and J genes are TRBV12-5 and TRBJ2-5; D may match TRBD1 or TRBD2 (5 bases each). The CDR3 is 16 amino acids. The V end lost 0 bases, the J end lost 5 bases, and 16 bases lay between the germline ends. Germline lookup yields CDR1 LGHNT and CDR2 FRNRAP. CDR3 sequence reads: CASGLVLGQRRETQYF. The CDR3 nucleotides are TGTGCTAGTGGTTTGGTACTAGGACAACGTAGGGAGACCCAGTACTTC.

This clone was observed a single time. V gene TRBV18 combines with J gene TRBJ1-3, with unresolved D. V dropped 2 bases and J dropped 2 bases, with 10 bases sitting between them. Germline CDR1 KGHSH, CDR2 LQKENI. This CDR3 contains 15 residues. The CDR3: CASSPGIHPGNTIYF. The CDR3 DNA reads TGTGCCAGCTCACCAGGGATTCACCCTGGAAACACCATATATTTT.

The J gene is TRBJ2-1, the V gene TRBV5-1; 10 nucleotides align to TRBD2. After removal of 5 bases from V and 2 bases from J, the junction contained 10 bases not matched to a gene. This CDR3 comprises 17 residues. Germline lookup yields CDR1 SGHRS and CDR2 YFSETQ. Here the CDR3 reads CASSRDPTSGPYNEQFF. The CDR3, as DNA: TGCGCCAGCAGTCGGGACCCGACTAGCGGGCCCTACAATGAGCAGTTCTTC.

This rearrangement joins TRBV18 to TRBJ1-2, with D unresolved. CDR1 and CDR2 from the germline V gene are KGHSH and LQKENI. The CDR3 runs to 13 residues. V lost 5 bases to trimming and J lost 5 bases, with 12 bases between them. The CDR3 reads CASSSDEDYGYTF. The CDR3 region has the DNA TGTGCCAGCTCATCGGACGAGGATTATGGCTACACCTTC.

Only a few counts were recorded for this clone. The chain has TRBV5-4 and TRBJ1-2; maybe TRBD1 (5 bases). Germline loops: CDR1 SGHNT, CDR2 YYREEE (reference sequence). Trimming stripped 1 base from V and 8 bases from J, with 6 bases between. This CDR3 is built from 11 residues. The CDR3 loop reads CASSLQGGYTF. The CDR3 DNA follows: TGTGCCAGCAGCTTGCAGGGCGGCTACACCTTC.